Shown below are 23 T cell receptor beta chains from a single sample sequenced in a study of T cells in Graves' hyperthyroidism and ophthalmopathy. There were TCR beta CDR3 regions amplified from RNA transcripts. The TCR CDR3 first-round RT-PCR relied on the HTBI primer set. Via MiXCR, TCRdb re-called the multiplex PCR reads, giving one row per CDR3 protein. The sample consists of around 760,000 distinct CDR3 sequences, roughly a third of them appearing once. Sequenced sample: blood. Receptor source: a woman between 35 and 50 years old with Graves' hyperthyroidism.

V and J are TRBV2 and TRBJ1-1; D gene uncertain. CDR3 length: 12 amino acids. Trimming took off 5 bases at V and 4 bases at J, with 8 bases between the two ends. From germline, CDR1 is SNHLY and CDR2 FYNNEI. CDR3 sequence reads: CASSTRSTEAFF. The DNA for the CDR3 is TGTGCCAGCAGTACGCGGTCCACTGAAGCTTTCTTT.

The sample holds many counts of this clonotype. This chain links TRBV20-1 with TRBJ1-1; a weak D match, TRBD1 (5 bases). The CDR3 is 13 residues long. Trimming removed 6 bases from V and 8 bases from J, with 19 bases in between. Germline V gene lookup returns CDR1 DFQATT and CDR2 SNEGSKA (reference sequence). The chain's CDR3 is CSAQSGGGDEAFF. CDR3 in DNA: TGCAGTGCCCAAAGCGGGGGAGGGGACGAAGCTTTCTTT.

The chain recombines TRBV20-1 with TRBJ1-1; D might be TRBD1 (5 bases). Germline V lookup: CDR1 DFQATT, CDR2 SNEGSKA (reference sequence). This CDR3 spans 12 amino acids. V shed 5 bases and J shed 7 bases, with 14 bases lying between them. The CDR3 loop is CSAARWGDEAFF. The CDR3 DNA follows: TGCAGTGCTGCCCGGTGGGGGGATGAAGCTTTCTTT.

The J gene is TRBJ2-7, the V gene TRBV9; TRBD1 matches 9 bases. The junction had 3 bases not matched to a gene; V was cut back by 0 bases and J by 2 bases. The CDR3 spans 15 residues. CDR1 SGDLS and CDR2 YYNGEE come from the germline V gene. CDR3 in DNA: TGTGCCAGCAGCGTAGGGACAGGGGCGACCTACGAGCAGTACTTC. Protein sequence: CASSVGTGATYEQYF.

This clonotype was observed a single time. V and J are TRBV10-3 and TRBJ1-1; TRBD1 aligns across 8 bases. The CDR3 covers 14 residues. Germline CDR1 ENHRY, CDR2 SYGVKD. The J segment lost 7 bases and the V segment lost 10 bases, leaving 14 bases of the junction unmatched. The CDR3 sequence: CATSGQEATNEAFF. Here the CDR3 DNA reads TGTGCCACCTCGGGACAGGAGGCAACTAATGAAGCTTTCTTT.

Here the CDR3 reads CASSGPEKNQPQHF. The CDR3 bases are TGTGCCAGCAGTGGACCGGAAAAAAATCAGCCCCAGCATTTT. This chain uses TRBV2 with TRBJ1-5, with D hard to call. V lost 4 bases and J lost 4, with 11 bases in between. This CDR3 has 14 amino acids. Germline V CDR1 and CDR2: SNHLY, FYNNEI. Using reference TRBV2 and TRBJ1-5 for the parts outside the CDR3, the full variable domain is EPEVTQTPSHQVTQMGQEVILRCVPISNHLYFYWYRQILGQKVEFLVSFYNNEISEKSEIFDDQFSVERPDGSNFTLKIRSTKLEDSAMYFCASSGPEKNQPQHFGDGTRLSIL.

Turning to this clonotype: Given a much more abundant clone one base away, this may be a read error. The chain links TRBV5-1 to TRBJ2-5, with 7 bases matching TRBD1. The CDR3 is 15 residues long. Germline V gene data show CDR1 as SGHRS and CDR2 as YFSETQ. V lost 0 bases, J lost 2 bases, and 4 bases stayed unmatched. The CDR3 coding sequence is TGCGCCAGCAGCTTGGCCCCGGGACAGCAAGAGACCCAGTACTTC. This sequence encodes CASSLAPGQQETQYF.

This clonotype appeared many times. V and J are TRBV7-2 and TRBJ2-5; no clear D gene. The CDR3 sequence is 12 residues long. V was cut by 1 base and J by 7 bases, with 7 bases left in between. The germline V gene encodes CDR1 SGHTA and CDR2 FQGNSA. CDR3 amino acids: CASSLGWGTQYF. CDR3 coding DNA: TGTGCCAGCAGCTTAGGGTGGGGGACCCAGTACTTC. The variable domain in full, with the rest retrieved from reference TRBV7-2 and TRBJ2-5, is GAGVSQSPSNKVTEKGKDVELRCDPISGHTALYWYRQSLGQGLEFLIYFQGNSAPDKSGLPSDRFSAERTGGSVSTLTIQRTQQEDSAVYLCASSLGWGTQYFGPGTRLLVL.

The chain combines TRBV19 with TRBJ1-2; the D is unclear. The CDR3 contains 13 residues. Trimming took 6 bases from V and 8 from J, leaving 16 bases between them. Germline V lookup: CDR1 LNHDA, CDR2 SQIVND (reference sequence). The CDR3 loop reads CASRDYLDWGYTF. CDR3 in DNA: TGTGCCAGTAGAGACTATCTAGATTGGGGCTACACCTTC.

The chain uses TRBV7-2 and TRBJ2-5; D assignment may be TRBD1 or TRBD2 (6 bases each). V lost 3 bases to trimming and J lost 2 bases, with 13 bases between them. CDR1 and CDR2 (germline): SGHTA, FQGNSA. The CDR3 sequence is 15 residues long. CDR3 protein: CASSFLGGSQETQYF. In DNA, the CDR3 is TGTGCCAGCAGCTTCTTGGGGGGCTCGCAAGAGACCCAGTACTTC.

Of note for this clonotype: The conserved final phenylalanine or tryptophan is absent from the CDR3, which likely points to a read error. J is TRBJ2-7 and V is TRBV6-5, with D perhaps TRBD1 or TRBD2 (6 bases each). Germline-derived CDR1 and CDR2 are MNHEY and SVGAGI. This CDR3 contains 12 residues. Trimming removed 6 bases at V and 5 bases at J, with 11 bases between. CDR3 in amino acids: CASRQGGNEQYL. The CDR3, as DNA: TGTGCCAGCAGGCAAGGGGGGAACGAGCAGTACCTC.

This chain links TRBV11-2 with TRBJ2-3; D gene uncertain. CDR1 and CDR2 from the germline V gene are SGHAT and FQNNGV. The V end was cut by 1 base, the J end by 2 bases, with 13 bases between. This CDR3 contains 16 residues. This CDR3 is CASSLVGVTATDTQYF. In DNA form, the CDR3 reads TGTGCCAGCAGCTTAGTGGGTGTAACTGCCACAGATACGCAGTATTTT.

Regarding this clonotype: Its ends do not fully match the called genes, so a read error is possible. The CDR3 DNA follows: TGTGCCAGCAGCTCCCGGGTTCGAGCTAACTATGGCTGCACCTTC. Protein: CASSSRVRANYGCTF. The chain uses TRBV7-9 and TRBJ1-2, with D unclear. The CDR3 is 15 residues long. The V gene's germline CDR1 is SEHNR and CDR2 FQNEAQ (reference sequence).

The table lists this clonotype with a few counts. The chain carries TRBV7-8 and TRBJ2-7; D not resolved. CDR1 is SGHVS and CDR2 is FQNEAQ in the germline V gene. V was cut by 3 bases and J by 3 bases, with 15 bases left in between. The CDR3 length is 15 residues. CDR3 nucleotide sequence: TGTGCCAGCAGCTTGGGATCGAATTATTTCTACGAGCAGTACTTC. Translating it yields CASSLGSNYFYEQYF.

This clonotype was seen repeatedly, ten times or more. V gene TRBV20-1 combines with J gene TRBJ1-2, with D uncertain. V was trimmed by 2 bases and J by 0 bases, leaving 7 bases between them. The CDR3 covers 13 residues. Germline V lookup: CDR1 DFQATT, CDR2 SNEGSKA (reference sequence). CDR3 protein: CSARPMANYGYTF. CDR3 bases: TGCAGTGCTAGACCTATGGCTAACTATGGCTACACCTTC.

This clonotype showed up just once. CDR3 coding DNA: TGTGCCAGTAGTATGGGAGACAGGGAAGCTTTCTTT. Translation: CASSMGDREAFF. This chain connects TRBV19 to TRBJ1-1, with D tentatively TRBD1 (6 bases). Per the germline V gene, CDR1 is LNHDA and CDR2 is SQIVND (reference sequence). The ends were cut back, 3 bases at V and 8 bases at J, with 10 bases in the middle. This CDR3 has 12 residues.

This clonotype has only a few counts. The rearrangement joins TRBV7-9 to TRBJ1-1; 7 bases agree with TRBD1. CDR3 length equals 18 residues. Losses at the gene ends were 3 bases for V and 0 bases for J; bases not matched to a gene: 13. Germline V lookup: CDR1 SEHNR, CDR2 FQNEAQ (reference sequence). CDR3 in DNA: TGTGCCAGCAGCTTGGGGGTGACAGGGTTGGATATGAACACTGAAGCTTTCTTT. Its translation: CASSLGVTGLDMNTEAFF.

About this clonotype: It may be a read error: a sequence one base away is much more abundant. The chain joins TRBV7-9 to TRBJ2-5; the D is unclear. Trimming cost V 5 bases and J 2 bases, with 9 bases left between them. The CDR3 is 13 amino acids. Germline V gives CDR1 SEHNR, CDR2 FQNEAQ (reference sequence). The CDR3 coding sequence is TGTGCCAGCAGCCTTCCGGATCAAGAGACCCAGTACTTC. Amino acid sequence: CASSLPDQETQYF.

The rearrangement links TRBV9 to TRBJ1-1; 8 bases are a match to TRBD1. After removal of 3 bases from V and 5 bases from J, the junction contained 9 bases not matched to a gene. This CDR3 has 15 amino acids. Germline CDR1 reads SGDLS; CDR2 reads YYNGEE. CDR3 nucleotide sequence: TGTGCCAGCAGCGCCTCAGGGGGCTCCGGGACTGAAGCTTTCTTT. It encodes CASSASGGSGTEAFF.

This clonotype was counted only a few times. V is TRBV6-1 and J is TRBJ1-5; 9 bases map to TRBD1. J lost 7 bases, V lost 5 bases, and 9 bases had no gene match. Germline V gene data show CDR1 as MNHNS and CDR2 as SASEGT. The CDR3 is 15 amino acids. DNA of the CDR3: TGTGCCAGCAGTCAAGACAGGGGGAAGGGGCAGCCCCAGCATTTT. It codes for CASSQDRGKGQPQHF.

Details on this clonotype: Mismatch with germline at one junction end may stem from a read error. The J gene is TRBJ1-5, the V gene TRBV10-3; TRBD1 agrees at 10 bases. This CDR3 is 12 amino acids long. Germline V gives CDR1 ENHRY, CDR2 SYGVKD. The DNA for the CDR3 is TGTGCCATCAGTGAGAAAGTGGACAGGGGGGATTTT. Translating it yields CAISEKVDRGDF.

This clonotype was observed at least ten times. The rearrangement uses TRBV29-1 and TRBJ1-1, with D possibly being TRBD1 (5 bases). This CDR3 has 13 residues. Germline V gives CDR1 SQVTM, CDR2 ANQGSEA. Written as DNA, the CDR3 is TGCATCGTCTGGGCGGGGGAGAGCACTGAAGCTTTCTTT. This encodes CIVWAGESTEAFF.

The genes are TRBV20-1 and TRBJ1-2, with D perhaps matching TRBD1 (6 bases). Germline assignment: CDR1 DFQATT and CDR2 SNEGSKA (reference sequence). V was shortened by 6 bases and J by 6 bases, with 17 bases between the two germline ends. This CDR3 has 13 amino acids. The CDR3 sequence is CSAGRDRQDGYTF. Written as DNA, the CDR3 is TGCAGTGCAGGCCGTGACAGGCAAGATGGCTACACCTTC.